A selection of T cell receptor beta chains follows, all from one sample in a study of blood T cell repertoires in COVID-19. Using immunoSEQ multiplex PCR, the repertoire was profiled, and TCRdb retains in-frame clones only, with some absent. This table holds 350,000 to 400,000 clones, around 87% found once. Sample: PBMCs or T cells enriched from blood (not recorded which). These receptors all come from a man in his forties in a cohort exposed to, infected with or recovered from COVID-19 (not recorded which). Each CDR3 is given with its conserved first and last residue. The D gene is left open where the match is weak. Clone size is given for some rows only: seen once, a few or many times, or a class if the clone is expanded.

J gene | clone size | V gene | D gene | CDR3 DNA | CDR3 protein
TRBJ2-7 | once | TRBV5-5 | NA | TGTGCCAGCAGCTTGATAGCATTTGAGCAGTACTTC | CASSLIAFEQYF
TRBJ2-7 | NA | TRBV19 | TRBD1 | TGTGCCAGTAGTATAGATGGCCCTGACAGGGGCGGCTACGAGCAGTACTTC | CASSIDGPDRGGYEQYF
TRBJ1-5 | NA | TRBV19 | NA | TGTGCCAGTAGGACCAGGACAACGAGCAATCAGCCCCAGCATTTT | CASRTRTTSNQPQHF
TRBJ2-5 | NA | TRBV7-6 | TRBD2 | TGTGCCAGCAGCTTCCAGTCTAGCGGAGGGGAGACCCAGTACTTC | CASSFQSSGGETQYF
TRBJ1-1 | NA | TRBV5-4 | NA | TGTGCCAGCAGCGTGGACAGCCTGAACACTGAAGCTTTCTTT | CASSVDSLNTEAFF
TRBJ1-1 | NA | TRBV6-5 | TRBD1 | TGTGCCAGCAGGTCCGGGACAGTCGATAGCACTGAAGCTTTCTTT | CASRSGTVDSTEAFF
TRBJ2-7 | few | TRBV29-1 | TRBD2 | TGCAGCGTTGGGCGACGGCGGGAGATCTCCTACGAGCAGTACTTC | CSVGRRREISYEQYF
TRBJ1-1 | NA | TRBV6-5 | TRBD1 | TGTGCCAGCAGTTATACAGGGGTAACTTTCTTT | CASSYTGVTFF
TRBJ2-1 | NA | TRBV5-4 | TRBD2 | TGTGCCAGCAGCTTGAAATTTAGCGGGAGATACAATGAGCAGTTCTTC | CASSLKFSGRYNEQFF
TRBJ2-5 | NA | TRBV30 | TRBD2 | TGTGCCTGGAGTTCTCTGGGGGGGGAGACCCAGTACTTC | CAWSSLGGETQYF
TRBJ2-7 | once | TRBV19 | TRBD2 | TGTGCCAGTAGTATAGATCTGGCGACTAGCGGGCGGTACGAGCAGTACTTC | CASSIDLATSGRYEQYF